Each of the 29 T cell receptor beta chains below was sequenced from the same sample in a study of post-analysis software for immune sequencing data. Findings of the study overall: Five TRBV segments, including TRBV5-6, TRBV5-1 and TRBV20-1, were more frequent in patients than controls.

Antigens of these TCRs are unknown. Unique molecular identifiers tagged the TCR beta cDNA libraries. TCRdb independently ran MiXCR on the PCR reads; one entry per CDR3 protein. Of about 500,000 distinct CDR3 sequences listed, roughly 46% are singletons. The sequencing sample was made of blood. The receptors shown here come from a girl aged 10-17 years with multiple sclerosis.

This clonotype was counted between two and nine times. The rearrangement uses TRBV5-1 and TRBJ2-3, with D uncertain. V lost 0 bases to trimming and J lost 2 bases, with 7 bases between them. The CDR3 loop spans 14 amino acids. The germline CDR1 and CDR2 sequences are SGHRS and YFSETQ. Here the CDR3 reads CASSLVGHTDTQYF. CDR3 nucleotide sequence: TGCGCCAGCAGCTTGGTGGGCCACACAGATACGCAGTATTTT.

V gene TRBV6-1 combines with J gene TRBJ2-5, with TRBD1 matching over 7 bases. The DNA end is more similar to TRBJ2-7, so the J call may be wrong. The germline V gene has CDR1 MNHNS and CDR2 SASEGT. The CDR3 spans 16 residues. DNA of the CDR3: TGTGCCAGCAGCGCACGAACCGGGACAGTCTCTTACGAGCAGTACTTC. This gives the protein CASSARTGTVSYEQYF.

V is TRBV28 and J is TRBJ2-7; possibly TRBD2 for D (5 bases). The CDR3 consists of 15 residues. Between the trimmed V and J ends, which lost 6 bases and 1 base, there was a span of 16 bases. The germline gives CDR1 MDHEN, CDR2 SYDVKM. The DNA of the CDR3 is TGTGCCAGCAGCCCCCCGGGTCCGGGATCCTACGAGCAGTACTTC. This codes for CASSPPGPGSYEQYF.

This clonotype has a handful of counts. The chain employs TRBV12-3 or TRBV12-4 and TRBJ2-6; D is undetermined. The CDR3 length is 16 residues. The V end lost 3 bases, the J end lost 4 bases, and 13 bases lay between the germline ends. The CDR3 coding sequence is TGTGCCAGCAGTTTTTCCCTCGATTCCGGGGCCAACGTCCTGACTTTC. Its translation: CASSFSLDSGANVLTF.

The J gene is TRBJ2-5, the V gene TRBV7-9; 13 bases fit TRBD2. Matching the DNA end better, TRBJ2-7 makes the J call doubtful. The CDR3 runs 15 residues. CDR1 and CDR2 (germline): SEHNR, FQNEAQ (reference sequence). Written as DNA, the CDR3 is TGTGCCAGCAGCTTACGGACTAGCGGGAGTGACGAGCAGTACTTC. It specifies CASSLRTSGSDEQYF.

Here the CDR3 reads CASIPSGTGSYEQYF. As DNA, the CDR3 is TGTGCCAGCATCCCATCCGGGACAGGGTCCTACGAGCAGTACTTC. The rearrangement links TRBV28 to TRBJ2-7; TRBD1 matches at 9 bases. V lost 7 bases and J lost 1; bases outside the gene matches: 8. Looked up from germline, CDR1 is MDHEN and CDR2 is SYDVKM. The CDR3 runs to 15 residues. The whole variable domain, remainder taken from reference TRBV28 and TRBJ2-7, is DVKVTQSSRYLVKRTGEKVFLECVQDMDHENMFWYRQDPGLGLRLIYFSYDVKMKEKGDIPEGYSVSREKKERFSLILESASTNQTSMYLCASIPSGTGSYEQYFGPGTRLTVT.

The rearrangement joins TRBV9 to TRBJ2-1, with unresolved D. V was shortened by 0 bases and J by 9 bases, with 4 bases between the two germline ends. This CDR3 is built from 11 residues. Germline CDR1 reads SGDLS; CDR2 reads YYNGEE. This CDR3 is CASSVEAEQFF. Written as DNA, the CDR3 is TGTGCCAGCAGCGTAGAGGCTGAGCAGTTCTTC.

The CDR3 sequence: CSVVETLNQPQHF. The CDR3 DNA sequence: TGCAGCGTTGTCGAGACACTCAATCAGCCCCAGCATTTT. The chain employs TRBV29-1 and TRBJ1-5, with D hard to call. V was cut by 4 bases and J by 3 bases, with 10 bases left in between. Germline V gene lookup returns CDR1 SQVTM and CDR2 ANQGSEA. The CDR3 length is 13 residues. Full variable domain (missing parts from reference TRBV29-1 and TRBJ1-5): SAVISQKPSRDICQRGTSLTIQCQVDSQVTMMFWYRQQPGQSLTLIATANQGSEATYESGFVIDKFPISRPNLTFSTLTVSNMSPEDSSIYLCSVVETLNQPQHFGDGTRLSIL.

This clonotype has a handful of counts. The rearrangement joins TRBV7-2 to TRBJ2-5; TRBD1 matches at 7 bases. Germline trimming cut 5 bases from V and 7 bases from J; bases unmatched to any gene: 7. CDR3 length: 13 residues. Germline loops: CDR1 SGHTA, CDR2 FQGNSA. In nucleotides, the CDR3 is TGTGCCAGCAGCCCCCGACAGGGCAGGACCCAGTACTTC. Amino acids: CASSPRQGRTQYF.

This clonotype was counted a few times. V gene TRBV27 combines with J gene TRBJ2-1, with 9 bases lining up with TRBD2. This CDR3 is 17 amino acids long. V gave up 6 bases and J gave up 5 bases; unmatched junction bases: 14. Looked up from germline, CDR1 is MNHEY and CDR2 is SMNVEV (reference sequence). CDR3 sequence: CASSRSEGASGDNEQFF. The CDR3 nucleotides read TGTGCCAGCAGCCGGTCCGAGGGGGCTAGCGGGGACAATGAGCAGTTCTTC.

CDR3 bases: TGCGCCAGCAGCTTGGAAACAGATCACTACGAGCAGTACTTC. It is translated as CASSLETDHYEQYF. The chain links TRBV5-1 to TRBJ2-7; unclear D gene. The CDR3 covers 14 residues. V was clipped by 0 bases and J by 3 bases, with 10 bases between them. CDR1 and CDR2 (germline): SGHRS, YFSETQ.

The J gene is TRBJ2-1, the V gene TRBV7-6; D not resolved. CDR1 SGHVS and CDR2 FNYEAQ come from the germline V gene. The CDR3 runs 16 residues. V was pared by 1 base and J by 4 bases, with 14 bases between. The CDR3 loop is CASSLGPGASYNEQFF. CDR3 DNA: TGTGCCAGCAGCTTAGGGCCTGGAGCCTCATACAATGAGCAGTTCTTC. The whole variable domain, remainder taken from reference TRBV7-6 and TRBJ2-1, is GAGVSQSPRYKVTKRGQDVALRCDPISGHVSLYWYRQALGQGPEFLTYFNYEAQQDKSGLPNDRFSAERPEGSISTLTIQRTEQRDSAMYRCASSLGPGASYNEQFFGPGTRLTVL.

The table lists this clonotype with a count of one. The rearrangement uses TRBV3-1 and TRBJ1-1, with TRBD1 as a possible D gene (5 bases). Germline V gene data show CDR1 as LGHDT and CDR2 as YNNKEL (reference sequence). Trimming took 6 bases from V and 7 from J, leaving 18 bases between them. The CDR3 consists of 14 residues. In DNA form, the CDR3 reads TGTGCCAGCAGTTTCCCGGGACGGATCTTTGAAGCTTTCTTT. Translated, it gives CASSFPGRIFEAFF.

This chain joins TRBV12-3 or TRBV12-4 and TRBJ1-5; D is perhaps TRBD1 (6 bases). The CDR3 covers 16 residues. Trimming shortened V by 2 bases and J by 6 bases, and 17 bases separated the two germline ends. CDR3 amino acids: CASSLRSGVLTQPQHF. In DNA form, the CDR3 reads TGTGCCAGCAGTTTAAGGTCAGGGGTTTTAACTCAGCCCCAGCATTTT.

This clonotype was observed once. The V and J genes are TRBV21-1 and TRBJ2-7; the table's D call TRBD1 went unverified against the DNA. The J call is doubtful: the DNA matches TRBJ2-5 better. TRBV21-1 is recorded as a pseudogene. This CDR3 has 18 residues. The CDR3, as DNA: TGTGCCAGCAGCAAAGGAGAGACCCTGGGCCCCTGTAGGGAGACCCAGTACTTC. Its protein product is CASSKGETLGPCRETQYF.

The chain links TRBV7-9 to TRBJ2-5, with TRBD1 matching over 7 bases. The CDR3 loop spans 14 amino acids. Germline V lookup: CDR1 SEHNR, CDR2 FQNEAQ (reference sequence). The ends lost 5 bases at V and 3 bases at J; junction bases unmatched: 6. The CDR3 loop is CASSKGDSEETQYF. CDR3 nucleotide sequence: TGTGCCAGCAGCAAGGGGGACAGTGAAGAGACCCAGTACTTC.

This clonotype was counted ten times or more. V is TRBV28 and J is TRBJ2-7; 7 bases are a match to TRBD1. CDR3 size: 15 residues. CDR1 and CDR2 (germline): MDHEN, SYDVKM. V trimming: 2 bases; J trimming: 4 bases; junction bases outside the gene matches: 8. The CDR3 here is CASSLKGAISYEQYF. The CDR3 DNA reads TGTGCCAGCAGTTTAAAGGGGGCGATATCATACGAGCAGTACTTC. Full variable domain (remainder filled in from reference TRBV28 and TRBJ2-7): DVKVTQSSRYLVKRTGEKVFLECVQDMDHENMFWYRQDPGLGLRLIYFSYDVKMKEKGDIPEGYSVSREKKERFSLILESASTNQTSMYLCASSLKGAISYEQYFGPGTRLTVT.

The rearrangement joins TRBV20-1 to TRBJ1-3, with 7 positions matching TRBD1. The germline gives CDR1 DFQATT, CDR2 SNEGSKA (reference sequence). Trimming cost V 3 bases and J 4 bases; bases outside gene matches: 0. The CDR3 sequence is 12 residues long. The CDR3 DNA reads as TGCAGTGCTAGGGGACAGGGAAACACCATATATTTT. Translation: CSARGQGNTIYF.

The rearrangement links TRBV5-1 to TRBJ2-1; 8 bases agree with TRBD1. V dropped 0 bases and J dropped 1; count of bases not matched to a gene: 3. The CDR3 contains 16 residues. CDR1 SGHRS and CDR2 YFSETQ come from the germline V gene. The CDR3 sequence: CASSLDTGGSYNEQFF. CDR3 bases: TGCGCCAGCAGCTTGGATACAGGGGGATCCTACAATGAGCAGTTCTTC.

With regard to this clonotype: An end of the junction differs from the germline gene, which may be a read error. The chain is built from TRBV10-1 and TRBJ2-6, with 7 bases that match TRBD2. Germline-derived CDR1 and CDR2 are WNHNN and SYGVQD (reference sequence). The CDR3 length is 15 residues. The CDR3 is CTSSEGGVGANVLTF. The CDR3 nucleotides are TGCACCAGCTCCGAGGGAGGGGTTGGGGCCAACGTCCTGACTTTC.

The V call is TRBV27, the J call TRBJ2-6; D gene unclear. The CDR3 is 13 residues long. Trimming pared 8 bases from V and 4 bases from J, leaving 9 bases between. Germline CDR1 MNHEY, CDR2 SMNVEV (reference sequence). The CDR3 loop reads CASFGLGANVLTF. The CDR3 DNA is TGTGCCAGCTTTGGCTTAGGGGCCAACGTCCTGACTTTC.

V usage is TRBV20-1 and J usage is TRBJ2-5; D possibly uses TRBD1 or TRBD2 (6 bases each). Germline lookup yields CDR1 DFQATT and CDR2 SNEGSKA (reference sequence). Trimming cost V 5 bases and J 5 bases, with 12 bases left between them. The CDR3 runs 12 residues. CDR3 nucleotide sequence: TGCAGTGCTCACACAGGGAGGGAGACCCAGTACTTC. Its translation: CSAHTGRETQYF.

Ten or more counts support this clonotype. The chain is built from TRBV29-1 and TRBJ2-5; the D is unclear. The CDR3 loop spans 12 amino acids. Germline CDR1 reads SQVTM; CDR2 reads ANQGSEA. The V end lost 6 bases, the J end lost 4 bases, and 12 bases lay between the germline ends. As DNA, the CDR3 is TGCAGCGTCCGACTGGTCGGAGAGACCCAGTACTTC. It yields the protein CSVRLVGETQYF.

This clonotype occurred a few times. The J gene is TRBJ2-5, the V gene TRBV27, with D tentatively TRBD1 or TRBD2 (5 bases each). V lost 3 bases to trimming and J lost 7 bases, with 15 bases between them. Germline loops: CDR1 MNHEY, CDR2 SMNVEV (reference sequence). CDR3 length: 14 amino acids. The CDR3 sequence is CASSLVGTLGTQYF. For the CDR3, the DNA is TGTGCCAGCAGTTTGGTCGGGACCTTGGGGACCCAGTACTTC.

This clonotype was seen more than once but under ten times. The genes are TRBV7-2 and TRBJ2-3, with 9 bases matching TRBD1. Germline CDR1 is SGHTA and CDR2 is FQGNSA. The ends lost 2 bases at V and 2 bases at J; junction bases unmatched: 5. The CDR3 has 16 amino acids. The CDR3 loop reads CASSLYRTGATDTQYF. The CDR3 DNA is TGTGCCAGCAGCTTATACCGGACAGGGGCCACAGATACGCAGTATTTT.

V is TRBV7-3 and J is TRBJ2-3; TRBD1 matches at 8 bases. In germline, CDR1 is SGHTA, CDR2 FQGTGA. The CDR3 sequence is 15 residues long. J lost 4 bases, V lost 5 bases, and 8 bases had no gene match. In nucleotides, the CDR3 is TGTGCCAGCAGCCCACAGGGGGTGGTCCCAGATACGCAGTATTTT. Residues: CASSPQGVVPDTQYF.

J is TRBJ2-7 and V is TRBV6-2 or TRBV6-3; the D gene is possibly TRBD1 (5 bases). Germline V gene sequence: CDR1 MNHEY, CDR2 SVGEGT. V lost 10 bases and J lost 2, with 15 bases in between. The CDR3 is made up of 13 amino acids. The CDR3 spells CAINRTPAYEQYF. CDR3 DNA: TGTGCCATCAATCGGACACCGGCCTACGAGCAGTACTTC.

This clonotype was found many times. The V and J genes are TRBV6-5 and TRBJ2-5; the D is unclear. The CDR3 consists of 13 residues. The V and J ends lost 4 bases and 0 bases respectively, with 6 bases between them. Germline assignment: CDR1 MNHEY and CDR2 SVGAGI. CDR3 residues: CASSSSDQETQYF. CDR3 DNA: TGTGCCAGCAGTTCCAGCGACCAAGAGACCCAGTACTTC.

DNA of the CDR3: TGTGCCAGCAGCCAAGCTCGACAGGGTGAGAGGGTCGAGCAGTACTTC. This gives the protein CASSQARQGERVEQYF. The chain combines TRBV14 with TRBJ2-7; 7 bases map to TRBD1. J was trimmed by 6 bases and V by 1 base; bases with no gene match: 12. The CDR3 is 16 amino acids. Looked up from germline, CDR1 is SGHDN and CDR2 is FVKESK.